These T cell receptor beta chains were read from a single sample in a study of T cells in Graves' hyperthyroidism and ophthalmopathy. MiXCR was run by TCRdb on the multiplex PCR reads, yielding one entry per CDR3 protein. This sample has about 300,000 distinct CDR3 sequences, with less than 30% found just once. The source material was blood. The receptor source for this set is a man in his forties with Graves' hyperthyroidism that later progressed to Graves' ophthalmopathy. Both conserved end residues are part of each CDR3. The D gene is left open where the match is weak. Size values are once, few and many counts, or a class for expanded clones, and some rows have none.

>13|TRBV10-3|TRBD2|TRBJ2-2|many
CAISREDTGELFF
TGTGCCATCAGTCGGGAGGATACCGGGGAGCTGTTTTTT
>13|TRBV30|.|TRBJ2-7|many
CAWSAGRRDEQYF
TGTGCCTGGAGTGCGGGACGGAGGGACGAGCAGTACTTC
>15|TRBV20-1|TRBD2|TRBJ2-2|few
CSALAGGVVAGELFF
TGCAGTGCTTTAGCGGGAGGAGTTGTTGCCGGGGAGCTGTTTTTT
>13|TRBV6-1|.|TRBJ2-5|.
CATATGGRETQYF
TGTGCCACTGCCACCGGGGGTAGAGAGACCCAGTACTTC
>15|TRBV7-2|TRBD1|TRBJ1-3|many
CASSSQGTSGNTIYF
TGTGCCAGCAGCTCACAGGGGACCTCGGGAAACACCATATATTTT
>15|TRBV29-1|TRBD1|TRBJ1-5|.
CSVVLTGQGNQPQHF
TGCAGCGTTGTTCTGACAGGGCAAGGCAATCAGCCCCAGCATTTT
>16|TRBV5-1|TRBD2|TRBJ2-7|many
CASSLVGTSGTYEQYF
TGCGCCAGCAGCTTGGTGGGGACTAGCGGGACCTACGAGCAGTACTTC
>15|TRBV20-1|.|TRBJ1-5|many
CSARPIGQDNQPQHF
TGCAGTGCTAGACCCATCGGCCAGGATAATCAGCCCCAGCATTTT
>12|TRBV5-1|.|TRBJ2-7|many
CARGSGVYEQYF
TGCGCCAGAGGTAGCGGAGTCTACGAGCAGTACTTC
>14|TRBV27|TRBD1|TRBJ1-5|.
CASSFKGADQPQHF
TGTGCCAGCAGTTTTAAGGGGGCTGATCAGCCCCAGCATTTT
>14|TRBV7-2|TRBD2|TRBJ2-7|many
CASSFSGSVYEQYF
TGTGCCAGCAGCTTCAGCGGGAGTGTCTACGAGCAGTACTTC
>12|TRBV6-5|.|TRBJ1-1|.
CASSYFMGEAFF
TGTGCCAGCAGTTACTTTATGGGTGAAGCTTTCTTT
>17|TRBV6-5|TRBD1|TRBJ1-5|once
CASSYYASQGAKQPQHF
TGTGCCAGCAGTTACTACGCCAGCCAGGGGGCAAAACAGCCCCAGCATTTT
>15|TRBV6-2/TRBV6-3|.|TRBJ2-5|few
CASSNGGFRQETQYF
TGTGCCAGCAGTAACGGGGGCTTTCGTCAAGAGACCCAGTACTTC
>13|TRBV11-3|.|TRBJ1-1|many
CASSSQEITEAFF
TGTGCCAGCAGCTCACAAGAGATTACTGAAGCTTTCTTT
>17|TRBV4-1|TRBD2|TRBJ2-7|many
CASSLLGLAGGTYEQYF
TGCGCCAGCAGCCTACTGGGACTAGCGGGAGGGACCTACGAGCAGTACTTC
>15|TRBV12-3/TRBV12-4|.|TRBJ1-3|.
CASSFERGGGNTIYF
TGTGCCAGCAGTTTTGAAAGGGGAGGTGGAAACACCATATATTTT
>14|TRBV18|.|TRBJ1-2|many
CASSPTDSNYGYTF
TGTGCCAGCTCACCGACAGACTCTAACTATGGCTACACCTTC
>15|TRBV3-1|.|TRBJ1-1|many
CASSQAYLAYTEAFF
TGTGCCAGCAGCCAAGCTTATCTGGCGTACACTGAAGCTTTCTTT
>15|TRBV5-6|.|TRBJ2-7|many
CASSTAPGTEYEQYF
TGTGCCAGCAGCACAGCTCCTGGGACGGAGTACGAGCAGTACTTC
>13|TRBV2|.|TRBJ1-5|many
CASSESINQPQHF
TGTGCCAGCAGTGAAAGCATCAATCAGCCCCAGCATTTT
>16|TRBV4-3|.|TRBJ1-2|.
CASSQEYGGLGYGYTF
TGCGCCAGCAGCCAAGAGTACGGGGGTTTGGGCTATGGCTACACCTTC
>12|TRBV7-2|.|TRBJ2-5|many
CASSQRAETQYF
TGTGCCAGCAGCCAACGGGCGGAGACCCAGTACTTC
>12|TRBV30|.|TRBJ1-5|many
CAWSFPYQPQHF
TGTGCCTGGAGTTTTCCGTATCAGCCCCAGCATTTT
>16|TRBV12-5|.|TRBJ2-3|many
CASGLVHNPGTDTQYF
TGTGCTAGTGGTTTGGTCCACAACCCAGGCACAGATACGCAGTATTTT
>11|TRBV12-3/TRBV12-4|.|TRBJ2-7|once
CASTPGNEQYF
TGTGCCAGCACCCCGGGGAACGAGCAGTACTTC
>14|TRBV12-3/TRBV12-4|.|TRBJ1-1|many
CASSQGWMNTEAFF
TGTGCCAGCAGTCAGGGATGGATGAACACTGAAGCTTTCTTT
>14|TRBV12-3/TRBV12-4|.|TRBJ1-2|.
CASSTERTGYGYTF
TGTGCCAGCAGTACCGAGAGGACGGGCTATGGCTACACCTTC
>13|TRBV6-1|TRBD1|TRBJ2-7|.
CASSRGQGTEQYF
TGTGCCAGCAGTCGTGGACAGGGTACTGAGCAGTACTTC
>18|TRBV4-2|TRBD2|TRBJ2-4|few
CASSQLAEGRVAKNIQYF
TGTGCCAGCAGCCAATTAGCGGAGGGGAGGGTGGCCAAAAACATTCAGTACTTC
>12|TRBV2|.|TRBJ1-1|many
CASSDVGSEAFF
TGTGCCAGCAGTGACGTGGGTTCTGAAGCTTTCTTT
>15|TRBV2|TRBD1|TRBJ1-5|many
CASKGVRQGNQPQHF
TGTGCCAGCAAAGGTGTGAGACAGGGTAATCAGCCCCAGCATTTT
>11|TRBV29-1|.|TRBJ1-1|few
CSALGDTEAFF
TGCAGCGCCTTGGGGGACACTGAAGCTTTCTTT
>9|TRBV20-1|.|TRBJ1-1|.
CSAHAEAFF
TGCAGTGCTCACGCCGAAGCTTTCTTT
>10|TRBV20-1|.|TRBJ2-5|many
CSGKTETQYF
TGCAGTGGGAAAACAGAGACCCAGTACTTC
>16|TRBV20-1|.|TRBJ2-5|.
CSARDQEGGPVETQYF
TGCAGTGCTAGAGATCAGGAGGGCGGTCCGGTAGAGACCCAGTACTTC
>13|TRBV5-1|.|TRBJ2-7|.
CASSGDGPYEQYF
TGCGCCAGCAGCGGGGACGGACCCTACGAGCAGTACTTC
>15|TRBV6-2/TRBV6-3|TRBD1|TRBJ1-5|many
CASTHDGTGRTPQHF
TGTGCCAGCACCCACGACGGGACAGGGCGGACGCCCCAGCATTTT
>18|TRBV7-6|TRBD1|TRBJ2-7|many
CASSSPGTGGSFSYEQYF
TGTGCCAGCAGCTCACCCGGGACAGGGGGCAGTTTTAGCTACGAGCAGTACTTC
>15|TRBV12-3/TRBV12-4|TRBD1|TRBJ1-6|many
CASSSGAQGNSPLHF
TGTGCCAGCAGTTCGGGGGCACAGGGGAATTCACCCCTCCACTTT
>13|TRBV9|.|TRBJ1-1|few
CASSSHGAAEAFF
TGTGCCAGCAGCTCTCATGGGGCCGCTGAAGCTTTCTTT
>12|TRBV20-1|.|TRBJ2-2|many
CSAFRNTGELFF
TGCAGCGCCTTTAGGAACACCGGGGAGCTGTTTTTT